This T cell receptor beta chain was sequenced in a study of T cell responses to AZD1222 COVID-19 vaccine. Study outcomes and limitations: Nearly half of spike-specific TCRs reportedly target variant regions that are unmutated in the B.1.351 and B.1.1.7 variants. Among vaccine-associated CD4 TCRs, coverage spanned spike, with dominance at 160-218 and 743-854. Repertoire samples came only from after the peak T cell response. Possibly, clonal diversity was underestimated; donors were largely white British and included more females.

On this clone: Antigen: not known.

V shed 3 bases and J shed 2 bases, with 20 bases lying between them. Germline V CDR1 and CDR2: SGHRS, YFSETQ. This CDR3 comprises 17 residues. Sequencing was performed with immunoSEQ multiplex PCR; in TCRdb, only in-frame clones are kept and a portion is missing. This table holds about 140,000 clones, 85% to 95% found once. This chain connects TRBV5-1 to TRBJ1-2, with a weak D call TRBD1 (6 bases). This receptor was taken from an adult who had recovered from COVID-19. The sequences come from peripheral blood, collected after recovery from COVID-19. CDR3 in amino acids: CASSWDRNTGSNYGYTF. The CDR3 region has the DNA TGCGCCAGCAGCTGGGACCGAAACACAGGGTCCAACTATGGCTACACCTTC.